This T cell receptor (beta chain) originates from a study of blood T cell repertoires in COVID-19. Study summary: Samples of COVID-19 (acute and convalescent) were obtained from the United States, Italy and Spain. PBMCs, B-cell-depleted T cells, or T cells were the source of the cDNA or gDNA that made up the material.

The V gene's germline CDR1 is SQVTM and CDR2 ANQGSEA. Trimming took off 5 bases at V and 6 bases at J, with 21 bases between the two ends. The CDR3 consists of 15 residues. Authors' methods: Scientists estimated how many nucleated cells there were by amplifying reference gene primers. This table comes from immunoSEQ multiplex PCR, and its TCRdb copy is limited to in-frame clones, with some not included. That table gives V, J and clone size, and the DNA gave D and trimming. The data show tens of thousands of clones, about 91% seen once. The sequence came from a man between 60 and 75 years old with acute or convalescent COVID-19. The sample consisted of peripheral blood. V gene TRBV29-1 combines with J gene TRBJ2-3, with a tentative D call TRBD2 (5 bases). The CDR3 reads CSVSPRRAQGDTQYF. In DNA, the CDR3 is TGCAGCGTTTCCCCCCGGCGGGCCCAAGGGGATACGCAGTATTTT.